This record looks at one T cell receptor beta chain sequence and its context. No antigen is known for it. No base quality values were provided; no much bigger clone lies one nucleotide off. The CDR3 regions of human TCRbeta chains were analyzed by immunosequencing. In the authors' own workflow: TCRs in the repertoires were compared against a reference library of SARS-CoV-2-specific TCRs that had been generated with the MIRA antigen-specificity platform. Breadth meant the fraction of unique TCRs that were SARS-CoV-2-associated, whereas depth meant the fraction of total T cells that were SARS-CoV-2-associated. Using the MIRA data, each spike-specific TCR was mapped to the spike region that the TCR reacts to and placed in a CD4 or CD8 class. Log10-transformed breadth and depth values were compared by one-way ANOVA with Sidak's multiple comparisons tests. This is the immuneACCESS table as TCRdb keeps it, with only in-frame sequences that have V and J called. A part of the clones is gone; compared with another copy, unresolved V genes explain less than half, and the rest is unexplained. The D gene and trimming were derived from the DNA, and the V and J assignments and clone size from that table. For this sample there are 80,000 to 100,000 clones; 70% to 90% appear just once. Of the sample, around 3.6% falls within the top ten clones.

The data belong to a study of T cell responses to AZD1222 COVID-19 vaccine (dated by TCRdb to the early 2020s). General notes on the study: A total of around 240 trial participants underwent TCR sequencing, of whom 207 received two doses of AZD1222 and roughly 25 received two doses of the MenACWY control vaccine. Enrollment into the trials was organized by age into subgroups of 18-55, 56-69 and 70-plus years, and those subgroups contained approximately 160, 26 and 62 TCR-sequenced participants, respectively. Beyond this particular receptor, the publication reports: Participants were mostly white British, with more females than males. The authors suggested clonal diversity may have been underestimated. Because no day 14 peak-response samples were available, the repertoires could be characterized only after the peak T cell response. Conclusions about previously exposed vaccinees are limited, since just a handful of AZD1222 recipients were seropositive for SARS-CoV-2 at baseline. Reportedly, almost half of the unique spike-specific TCRs recognized epitopes lying outside the regions that are mutated in the B.1.351 and B.1.1.7 variants. Spike-specific TCR breadth and depth rose significantly after two AZD1222 doses compared with day 0 and with MenACWY recipients. In the small 56-69-year group, the increase in depth fell short of significance, most likely because of low power. CD4 TCRs associated with the vaccine covered the entire spike protein, and the dominant responses were in regions 160-218 and 743-854.

Explained via the paper, the time point label denotes: about 28 days (+/-7) after the second vaccine dose. AZD1222 recipients with second doses at about 4 weeks or about 12 weeks were pooled, because spike-specific TCR depth and breadth did not differ between schedules. The vaccinee samples were drawn from two UK trials, COV001 and COV002, one of which was a single-blind randomized controlled phase 2/3 trial testing AZD1222 (ChAdOx1 nCoV-19) in healthy adults. For TCRbeta chain sequencing, PBMC samples from trial participants were taken at day 0 and at day 28 after the second dose. The origin of this receptor is an adult who received the AZD1222 COVID-19 vaccine. This sample comprised peripheral blood, obtained 28 days after the second AZD1222 dose.

The CDR3 region has the sequence CATSLTVEQFF. The DNA reads as follows: TGTGCCACCAGTTTGACAGTTGAGCAGTTCTTC. Recombination connected TRBV15 to TRBJ2-1; a weak D assignment points to TRBD1 (5 bases agree). The germline V gene (reference sequence) specifies LNHNV as CDR1 and YYDKDF as CDR2. The CDR3, cysteine through phenylalanine, is 11 amino acids long. Kept here is only the CDR3 DNA, which spans 33 bases and is read in frame from base 1. Cut back by 6 bases and 9 bases, the V and J ends lie 9 bases apart.